At least ten counts were recorded for the clone carrying this TCR beta chain. Antigen unknown. Breast cancer patients provided tissue from their axillary draining lymph nodes. This sample was taken from a study of breast tumors, draining lymph nodes, adjacent tissues. Study outcomes and limitations: Tumors had less TCR diversity than lymph nodes, more than nontumor tissue.

Per germline, CDR1 DFQATT and CDR2 SNEGSKA (reference sequence). The CDR3 has 14 residues. Trimming stripped 3 bases from V and 1 base from J, with 10 bases between. In TCRdb, the multiplex PCR reads were re-called with MiXCR into one record per CDR3 protein. The sample has some 85,000 distinct CDR3 sequences, approximately 28% seen once. The sequencing input was axillary lymph node tissue. The chain has TRBV20-1 and TRBJ1-5, with a possible D match to TRBD1 (5 bases). The receptor comes from a female donor with breast cancer. Some clones in this sample may be carry-over from other donors' samples. CDR3 sequence (DNA): TGCAGTGCTAGGGACACAATGAGCAATCAGCCCCAGCATTTT. Its protein is CSARDTMSNQPQHF.